The rows below give T cell receptor beta chains drawn from one sample of a study of cytomegalovirus exposure and HLA in healthy donors. TCRdb's copy holds only in-frame clones and misses some; the assay was immunoSEQ multiplex PCR. The table records about 160,000 clones, roughly 80% of them present only once. The sample comprised PBMCs. The receptor source for this set is a man in his late teens or twenties in good health and CMV-seronegative. CDR3s include the opening cysteine and the closing phenylalanine or tryptophan. The order of the fields is clone size, D gene, J gene, V gene, CDR3 protein, CDR3 DNA. A D gene is named only where the DNA matches it firmly. Size tells how often a clone was seen (once, few, many) or the class of an expanded clone, and some rows leave it out.

-	-	TRBJ1-4	TRBV5-1	CASRKGVEEKLFF	TGCGCCAGCAGGAAGGGGGTCGAGGAAAAACTGTTTTTT
-	TRBD2	TRBJ2-3	TRBV5-1	CASSGGLAGSSDTQYF	TGCGCCAGCAGCGGGGGACTAGCGGGAAGTTCAGATACGCAGTATTTT
-	-	TRBJ2-7	TRBV11-2	CASSQEGRYEQYF	TGTGCCAGCAGCCAGGAGGGGCGCTACGAGCAGTACTTC
-	-	TRBJ2-3	TRBV7-9	CASSTGTDTQYF	TGTGCCAGCAGCACAGGGACAGATACGCAGTATTTT
once	TRBD1	TRBJ1-2	TRBV29-1	CSVDSDTSPRDSGGYGYTF	TGCAGCGTTGATTCCGACACGAGTCCCCGGGACAGTGGAGGCTATGGCTACACCTTC
once	TRBD1	TRBJ2-7	TRBV27	CASSLADRGYEQYF	TGTGCCAGCAGTTTAGCGGACAGGGGCTACGAGCAGTACTTC
-	-	TRBJ2-7	TRBV19	CASTSPASLAPYEQYF	TGTGCCAGTACCTCCCCCGCAAGTCTAGCCCCCTACGAGCAGTACTTC
-	-	TRBJ2-3	TRBV2	CASSPGVAGDTQYF	TGTGCCAGCAGCCCGGGGGTCGCGGGAGATACGCAGTATTTT
-	TRBD1	TRBJ2-1	TRBV19	CASSIQTGGFNEQFF	TGTGCCAGTAGTATACAAACAGGGGGCTTTAATGAGCAGTTCTTC
-	TRBD2	TRBJ2-7	TRBV11-2	CASSLDPGLAGGHEQYF	TGTGCCAGCAGCTTAGATCCCGGGCTAGCGGGAGGCCACGAGCAGTACTTC
-	-	TRBJ1-4	TRBV19	CASSISHRRRDSEKLFF	TGTGCCAGTAGTATTTCGCATCGAAGGCGAGACTCTGAAAAACTGTTTTTT